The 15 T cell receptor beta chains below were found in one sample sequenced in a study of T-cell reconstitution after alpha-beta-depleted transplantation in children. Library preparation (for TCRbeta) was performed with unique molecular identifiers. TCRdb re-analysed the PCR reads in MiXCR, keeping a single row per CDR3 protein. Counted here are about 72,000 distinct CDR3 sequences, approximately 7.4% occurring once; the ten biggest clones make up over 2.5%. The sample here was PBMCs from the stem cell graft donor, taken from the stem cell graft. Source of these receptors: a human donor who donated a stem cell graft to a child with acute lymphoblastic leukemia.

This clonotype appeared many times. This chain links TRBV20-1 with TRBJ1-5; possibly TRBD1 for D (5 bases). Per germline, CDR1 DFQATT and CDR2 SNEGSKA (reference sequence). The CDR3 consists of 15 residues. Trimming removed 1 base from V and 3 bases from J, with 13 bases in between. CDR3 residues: CSARVPGGINQPQHF. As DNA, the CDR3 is TGCAGTGCTAGAGTACCGGGGGGGATCAATCAGCCCCAGCATTTT.

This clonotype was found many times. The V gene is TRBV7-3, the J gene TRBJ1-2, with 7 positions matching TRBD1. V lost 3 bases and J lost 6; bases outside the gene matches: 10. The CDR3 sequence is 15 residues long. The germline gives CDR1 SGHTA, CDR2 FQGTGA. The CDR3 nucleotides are TGTGCCAGCAGCTTCGAGGCTTCCAGGGGGGATGGCTACACCTTC. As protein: CASSFEASRGDGYTF. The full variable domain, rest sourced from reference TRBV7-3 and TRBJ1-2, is GAGVSQTPSNKVTEKGKYVELRCDPISGHTALYWYRQSLGQGPEFLIYFQGTGAADDSGLPNDRFFAVRPEGSVSTLKIQRTERGDSAVYLCASSFEASRGDGYTFGSGTRLTVV.

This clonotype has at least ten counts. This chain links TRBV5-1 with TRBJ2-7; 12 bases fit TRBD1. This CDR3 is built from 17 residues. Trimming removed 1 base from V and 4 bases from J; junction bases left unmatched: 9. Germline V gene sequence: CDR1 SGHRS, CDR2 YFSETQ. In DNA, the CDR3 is TGCGCCAGCAGCTTGTGGTTGGGACAGGGGGCAGGATACGAGCAGTACTTC. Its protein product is CASSLWLGQGAGYEQYF.

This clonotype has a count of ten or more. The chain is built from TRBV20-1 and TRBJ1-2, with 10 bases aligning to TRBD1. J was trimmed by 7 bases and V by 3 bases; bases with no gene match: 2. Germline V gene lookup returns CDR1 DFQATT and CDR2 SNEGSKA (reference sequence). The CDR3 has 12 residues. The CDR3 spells CSARTGGGGYTF. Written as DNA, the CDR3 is TGCAGTGCTAGGACAGGGGGCGGTGGCTACACCTTC.

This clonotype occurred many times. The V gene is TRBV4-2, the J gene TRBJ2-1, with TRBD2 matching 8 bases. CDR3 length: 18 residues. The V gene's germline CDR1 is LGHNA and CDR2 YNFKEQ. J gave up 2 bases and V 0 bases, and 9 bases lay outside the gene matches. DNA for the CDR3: TGTGCCAGCAGCCAAGAAACAAGTGGCGGGGGGCCCTACAATGAGCAGTTCTTC. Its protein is CASSQETSGGGPYNEQFF.

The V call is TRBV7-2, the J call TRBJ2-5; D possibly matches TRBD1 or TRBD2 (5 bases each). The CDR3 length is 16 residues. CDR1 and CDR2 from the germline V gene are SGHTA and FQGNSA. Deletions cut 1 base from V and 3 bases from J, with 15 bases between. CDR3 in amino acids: CASSLGGMLVKETQYF. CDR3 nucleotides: TGTGCCAGCAGCTTAGGGGGGATGCTAGTTAAAGAGACCCAGTACTTC.

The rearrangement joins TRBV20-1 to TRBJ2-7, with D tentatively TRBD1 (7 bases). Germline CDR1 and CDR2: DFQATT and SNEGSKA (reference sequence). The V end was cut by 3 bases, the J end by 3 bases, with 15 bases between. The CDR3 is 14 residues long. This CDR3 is CSASSGDSSYEQYF. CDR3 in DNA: TGCAGTGCTAGCTCGGGGGACAGCAGCTACGAGCAGTACTTC.

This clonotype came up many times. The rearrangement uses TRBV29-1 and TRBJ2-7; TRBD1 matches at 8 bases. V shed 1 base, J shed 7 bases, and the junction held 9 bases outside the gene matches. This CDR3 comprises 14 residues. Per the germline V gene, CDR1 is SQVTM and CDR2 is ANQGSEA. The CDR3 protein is CSVEVGTGQGEQYF. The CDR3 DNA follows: TGCAGCGTTGAAGTGGGGACAGGACAAGGAGAGCAGTACTTC.

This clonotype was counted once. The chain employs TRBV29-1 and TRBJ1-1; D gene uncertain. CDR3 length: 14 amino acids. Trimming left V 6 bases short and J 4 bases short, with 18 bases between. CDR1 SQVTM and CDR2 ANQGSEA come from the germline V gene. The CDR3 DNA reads TGCAGCGTGGCCCCGAGGGTTGGAGGCACTGAAGCTTTCTTT. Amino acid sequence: CSVAPRVGGTEAFF.

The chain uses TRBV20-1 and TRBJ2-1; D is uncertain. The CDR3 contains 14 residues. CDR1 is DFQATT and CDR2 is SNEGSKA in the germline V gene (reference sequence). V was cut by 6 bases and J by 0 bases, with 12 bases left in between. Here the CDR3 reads CSALVGSSYNEQFF. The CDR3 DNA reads TGCAGTGCCCTAGTGGGTAGCTCCTACAATGAGCAGTTCTTC.

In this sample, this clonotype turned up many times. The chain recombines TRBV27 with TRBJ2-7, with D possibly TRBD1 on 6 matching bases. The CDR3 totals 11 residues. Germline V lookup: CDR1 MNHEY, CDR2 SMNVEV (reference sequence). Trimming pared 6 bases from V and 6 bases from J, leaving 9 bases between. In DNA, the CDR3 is TGTGCCAGCAGACAGGGAATCGAGCAGTACTTC. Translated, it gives CASRQGIEQYF.

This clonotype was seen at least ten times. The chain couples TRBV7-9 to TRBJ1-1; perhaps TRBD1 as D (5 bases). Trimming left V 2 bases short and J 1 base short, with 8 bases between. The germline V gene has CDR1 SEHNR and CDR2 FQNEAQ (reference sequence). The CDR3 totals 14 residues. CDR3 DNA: TGTGCCAGCAGCTTAATGACAGAGAACACTGAAGCTTTCTTT. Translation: CASSLMTENTEAFF. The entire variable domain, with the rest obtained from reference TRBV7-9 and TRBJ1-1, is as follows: DTGVSQNPRHKITKRGQNVTFRCDPISEHNRLYWYRQTLGQGPEFLTYFQNEAQLEKSRLLSDRFSAERPKGSFSTLEIQRTEQGDSAMYLCASSLMTENTEAFFGQGTRLTVV.

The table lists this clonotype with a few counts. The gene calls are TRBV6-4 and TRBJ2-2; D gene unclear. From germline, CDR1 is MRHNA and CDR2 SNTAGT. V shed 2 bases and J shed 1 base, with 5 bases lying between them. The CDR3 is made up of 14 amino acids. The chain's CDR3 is CASSDGLNTGELFF. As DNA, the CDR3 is TGTGCCAGCAGTGACGGGCTGAACACCGGGGAGCTGTTTTTT.

This CDR3 is CASSHDGGASTDTQYF. The CDR3 coding sequence is TGCGCCAGCAGCCACGACGGGGGGGCTAGCACAGATACGCAGTATTTT. The chain is built from TRBV4-3 and TRBJ2-3, with 8 bases that match TRBD2. V lost 3 bases and J lost 0; bases outside the gene matches: 5. Germline V gene sequence: CDR1 LGHNA, CDR2 YSLEER. The CDR3 consists of 16 residues.

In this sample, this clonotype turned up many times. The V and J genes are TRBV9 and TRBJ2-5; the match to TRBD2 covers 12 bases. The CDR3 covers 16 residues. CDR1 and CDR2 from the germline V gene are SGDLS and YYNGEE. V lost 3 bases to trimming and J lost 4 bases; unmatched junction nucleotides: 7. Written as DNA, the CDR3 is TGTGCCAGCAGCGCCCAACCGGGACTAGCGGGAGAGACCCAGTACTTC. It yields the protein CASSAQPGLAGETQYF.